The source of this T cell receptor beta chain is a study of metastatic and nonmetastatic thyroid tumors. Whole-study context: Comparative analysis of repertoires was undertaken across blood and tumor or nodule tissue obtained from malignant and benign thyroid patients.

Every patient was untreated before thyroid surgery. The authors' processing: Researchers built a distant-metastasis classifier for papillary thyroid cancer that drew on CDR3 differences across clinicopathological groups. Using MiXCR, TCRdb re-called clones from the PCR reads. The V and J calls, along with clone size, are taken from TCRdb and not from the paper's own processing. The repertoire consists of tens of thousands of clones, with 15% to 20% occurring once and the leading ten covering roughly a tenth. J gave up 8 bases and V 4 bases, and 13 bases lay outside the gene matches. The CDR3 is made up of 17 amino acids. Germline V gene data show CDR1 as SGHAT and CDR2 as FQNNGV.

The chain joins TRBV11-2 to TRBJ1-6, with 8 bases matching TRBD1. The sequenced sample was blood. This receptor was identified in a female donor with papillary thyroid cancer or a benign thyroid nodule (not recorded which). Some clones in this sample may be carry-over from other donors' samples. CDR3 bases: TGTGCCAGCAGCTATGACAGGGGACCAGCGATTTATTCACCCCTCCACTTT. Its translation: CASSYDRGPAIYSPLHF.